This TCR beta chain appears in the sequencing data of a study of blood T cell repertoires in COVID-19. Study overall: Specimens from acute and convalescent COVID-19 originated in the United States, Italy and Spain.

On this clone: Other DNA sequences within the sample encode an identical CDR3.

Germline assignment: CDR1 MDHEN and CDR2 SYDVKM. Trimming shortened V by 4 bases and J by 0 bases, and 3 bases separated the two germline ends. The CDR3 runs to 12 residues. Method: immunoSEQ multiplex PCR; TCRdb's copy keeps in-frame clones and lacks some. The data contain about 70,000 clones, 81% of them singletons. The material sequenced was peripheral blood. The clonotype was recovered from a woman in her sixties or seventies with acute or convalescent COVID-19. The V gene is TRBV28, the J gene TRBJ1-2; D gene unclear. The CDR3 sequence: CASSSTNYGYTF. The CDR3 coding sequence is TGTGCCAGCAGTTCCACTAACTATGGCTACACCTTC.